The sequence of this TCR beta chain was determined in a study of blood T cell repertoires in COVID-19. V was clipped by 4 bases and J by 3 bases; unmatched bases: 7. The germline gives CDR1 SGHDT, CDR2 YYEEEE. CDR3 size: 15 residues. The protocol was immunoSEQ multiplex PCR, while the TCRdb copy is restricted to in-frame clones and leaves out a portion. Of under 60,000 clones detected, 80% to 90% appear once; the ten largest clones hold less than 2%. The rearrangement uses TRBV5-6 and TRBJ1-1; 9 positions agree with TRBD1. The specimen was peripheral blood. The TCR originated in a man between 60 and 70 years old with acute or convalescent COVID-19. Here the CDR3 reads CASSPGQGPYTEAFF. CDR3 in DNA: TGTGCCAGCAGCCCGGGACAGGGACCATACACTGAAGCTTTCTTT.